What follows are 9 T cell receptor beta chains derived from one specimen sequenced in a study of T cell clonotyping in hematopoietic cell transplantation. Time point reported: recipient sample about 28 days before transplant, after cytoreduction. The assay was immunoSEQ multiplex PCR, and TCRdb's table has in-frame clones only and misses some. The table includes roughly 30,000 clones, around 82% detected once. Material: peripheral blood mononuclear cells, obtained before stem cell transplant. The receptors here all came from a man between 40 and 49 years old with acute myeloid leukemia. Some clones in this sample may be carry-over from other donors' samples.

The chain links TRBV14 to TRBJ1-2; D is uncertain. This CDR3 has 12 residues. CDR1 is SGHDN and CDR2 is FVKESK in the germline V gene. Trimming left V 1 base short and J 3 bases short, with 3 bases between. The CDR3 sequence is CASSQAYYGYTF. The CDR3 region has the DNA TGTGCCAGCAGCCAAGCCTACTATGGCTACACCTTC.

This chain joins TRBV6-6 and TRBJ1-1, with D possibly matching TRBD1 (6 bases). Germline V gives CDR1 MNHNY, CDR2 SVGAGI (reference sequence). This CDR3 has 16 amino acids. Deletions cut 0 bases from V and 0 bases from J, with 11 bases between. CDR3 DNA sequence: TGTGCCAGCAGTTACTCGATAGGGACATTGAACACTGAAGCTTTCTTT. As protein: CASSYSIGTLNTEAFF.

The chain carries TRBV11-3 and TRBJ1-2; D call uncertain. Trimming took off 0 bases at V and 1 base at J, with 6 bases between the two ends. CDR3 size: 14 residues. CDR1 and CDR2 from the germline V gene are SGHNT and YENEEA. In nucleotides, the CDR3 is TGTGCCAGCAGCTTAGAGGGAATTAACTATGGCTACACCTTC. Its protein product is CASSLEGINYGYTF.

The chain joins TRBV13 to TRBJ2-1; D gene unclear. Germline assignment: CDR1 PRHDT and CDR2 FYEKMQ (reference sequence). The length of the CDR3 is 14 residues. V was pared by 4 bases and J by 3 bases, with 10 bases between. CDR3 protein: CASSSDRSYNEQFF. The DNA of the CDR3 is TGTGCCAGCAGCTCGGACCGCAGCTACAATGAGCAGTTCTTC.

The chain couples TRBV9 to TRBJ2-7; TRBD2 matches at 10 bases. V lost 0 bases, J lost 3 bases, and 3 bases stayed unmatched. This CDR3 comprises 15 residues. Germline loops: CDR1 SGDLS, CDR2 YYNGEE. In DNA, the CDR3 is TGTGCCAGCAGCGTAGAGGGGACTAGCGACTACGAGCAGTACTTC. Its protein product is CASSVEGTSDYEQYF.

V is TRBV5-3 and J is TRBJ2-7, with 8 bases fitting TRBD2. TRBV5-3 is sorted into the ORF group, with uncertain function. The CDR3 covers 14 residues. The V and J ends lost 6 bases and 4 bases, in that order; junction bases with no gene match: 9. For the CDR3, the DNA is TGTGCCAGAAAGGTCGGGACTAGAAGGTACGAGCAGTACTTC. Its protein is CARKVGTRRYEQYF.

The chain joins TRBV7-2 to TRBJ2-5; unclear D gene. In germline, CDR1 is SGHTA, CDR2 FQGNSA. V lost 5 bases to trimming and J lost 5 bases, with 9 bases between them. The CDR3 spans 12 residues. CDR3 sequence reads: CASSPTVETQYF. CDR3 coding DNA: TGTGCCAGCAGCCCGACGGTGGAGACCCAGTACTTC.

This rearrangement joins TRBV4-3 to TRBJ2-1; 11 positions match TRBD2. The germline V gene has CDR1 LGHNA and CDR2 YSLEER. CDR3 length: 14 residues. With V trimmed by 4 bases and J by 10 bases, 6 bases remained unmatched. The CDR3 DNA follows: TGCGCCAGCAGCCCTACTAGCGGGGGACTCGAGCAGTTCTTC. This translates into CASSPTSGGLEQFF.

V gene TRBV6-6 combines with J gene TRBJ1-5; D is possibly TRBD1 (6 bases). Trimming stripped 4 bases from V and 0 bases from J, with 10 bases between. The germline V gene has CDR1 MNHNY and CDR2 SVGAGI (reference sequence). The CDR3 is 15 residues long. The DNA for the CDR3 is TGTGCCAGCAGTTCGCAGGGGTATAGCAATCAGCCCCAGCATTTT. It is translated as CASSSQGYSNQPQHF.